This T cell receptor (beta chain) was identified in a study of T cells in tumors after PD-1 blockade. Study background: Some patients also took daily vismodegib 150 mg during anti-PD-1 treatment. On average, peripheral blood gave some 110,000 TCR templates and tens of thousands of unique clonotypes.

Clones were read by immunoSEQ multiplex PCR, and TCRdb kept only the in-frame ones, dropping some. The sample shows roughly 15,000 clones, around four fifths of them seen only once. Input was 616 ng to 6,004 ng of genomic DNA from tumor or blood. This sequence originates from a human donor with basal cell carcinoma. Specimen: PBMCs, collected after anti-PD-1 treatment.

CDR3 region: CASSVEDRNSPLHF. CDR3 nucleotides: TGTGCCAGCAGCGTAGAGGACCGAAATTCACCCCTCCACTTT. The chain carries TRBV9 and TRBJ1-6, with D unresolved. V was clipped by 0 bases and J by 7 bases, with 8 bases between them. CDR1 and CDR2 (germline): SGDLS, YYNGEE. This CDR3 contains 14 residues.